Below, 16 T cell receptor beta chains from the same sample are listed, as sequenced in a study of cytomegalovirus exposure and HLA in healthy donors. Libraries were prepared by immunoSEQ multiplex PCR; TCRdb keeps only in-frame clonotypes and omits some of them. The repertoire includes about 150,000 clones, 80% to 90% of them detected once, and around 9% sits in the top ten. Sequencing input: PBMCs. The receptor set was obtained from a woman younger than 30 in good health and CMV-seropositive.

This chain joins TRBV7-9 and TRBJ2-3, with 11 bases lining up with TRBD2. The V segment lost 5 bases and the J segment 0 bases; nucleotides outside the gene matches: 7. The germline CDR1 and CDR2 sequences are SEHNR and FQNEAQ (reference sequence). The CDR3 sequence is 17 residues long. The CDR3 sequence is CASSGASGGLSTDTQYF. Here the CDR3 DNA reads TGTGCCAGCAGCGGGGCTAGCGGGGGGCTGAGCACAGATACGCAGTATTTT.

This clone came up once. This chain joins TRBV4-1 and TRBJ1-1; the match to TRBD1 covers 7 bases. There are 16 residues in the CDR3. Trimming took 4 bases from V and 4 from J; bases not matched to a gene: 12. The germline CDR1 and CDR2 sequences are MGHRA and YSYEKL. CDR3 coding DNA: TGCGCCAGCAGCCTCCGGGACAGTTCCATTGGCACTGAAGCTTTCTTT. Translated, it gives CASSLRDSSIGTEAFF.

The chain uses TRBV28 and TRBJ2-1; 8 nucleotides match TRBD2. Germline lookup yields CDR1 MDHEN and CDR2 SYDVKM. The trim removed 4 bases at V and 2 bases at J, leaving 1 base unmatched. The CDR3 consists of 14 residues. The CDR3 sequence: CASSSLAAYNEQFF. DNA of the CDR3: TGTGCCAGCAGTTCACTAGCGGCCTACAATGAGCAGTTCTTC.

This chain uses TRBV29-1 with TRBJ1-3; no reliable D call. V lost 3 bases to trimming and J lost 0 bases, with 9 bases between them. CDR3 length equals 14 residues. Germline CDR1 is SQVTM and CDR2 is ANQGSEA. The CDR3 region has the DNA TGCAGCGTTGACCCCTTCAGCTCTGGAAACACCATATATTTT. Amino acids: CSVDPFSSGNTIYF.

V usage is TRBV18 and J usage is TRBJ1-1, with D hard to call. Germline V gene data show CDR1 as KGHSH and CDR2 as LQKENI. Trimming took off 6 bases at V and 0 bases at J, with 8 bases between the two ends. The CDR3 is 13 residues long. CDR3 residues: CASSLDLNTEAFF. CDR3 DNA: TGTGCCAGCTCTCTAGATTTGAACACTGAAGCTTTCTTT. The entire variable domain, with the rest obtained from reference TRBV18 and TRBJ1-1, is as follows: NAGVMQNPRHLVRRRGQEARLRCSPMKGHSHVYWYRQLPEEGLKFMVYLQKENIIDESGMPKERFSAEFPKEGPSILRIQQVVRGDSAAYFCASSLDLNTEAFFGQGTRLTVV.

The rearrangement links TRBV7-2 to TRBJ2-1, with 7 bases that match TRBD1. This CDR3 has 13 amino acids. Germline CDR1 reads SGHTA; CDR2 reads FQGNSA. V was clipped by 5 bases and J by 8 bases; unmatched bases: 6. The CDR3 protein is CASSPQQGYEQFF. The DNA for the CDR3 is TGTGCCAGCAGCCCACAACAGGGGTATGAGCAGTTCTTC.

This chain uses TRBV19 with TRBJ2-7; perhaps TRBD1 as D (5 bases). Germline CDR1 reads LNHDA; CDR2 reads SQIVND (reference sequence). Between the trimmed V and J ends, which lost 3 bases and 1 base, there was a span of 10 bases. The CDR3 has 14 amino acids. The CDR3 sequence is CASSIGASSYEQYF. The CDR3 region has the DNA TGTGCCAGTAGTATTGGGGCCAGTTCCTACGAGCAGTACTTC.

Comment on this clone: The sample holds other DNA sequences that translate to the same CDR3. The genes are TRBV15 and TRBJ1-5, with 7 bases fitting TRBD1. The germline V gene encodes CDR1 LNHNV and CDR2 YYDKDF (reference sequence). Trimming cost V 1 base and J 6 bases; bases outside gene matches: 3. The CDR3 consists of 14 residues. The CDR3 loop is CATSRGAGGQPQHF. The DNA of the CDR3 is TGTGCCACCAGCAGAGGGGCAGGGGGTCAGCCCCAGCATTTT.

This chain links TRBV29-1 with TRBJ2-7, with 9 positions matching TRBD1. CDR1 SQVTM and CDR2 ANQGSEA come from the germline V gene. V shed 6 bases, J shed 4 bases, and the junction held 10 bases outside the gene matches. The CDR3 consists of 14 residues. CDR3 amino acids: CSVGTGRGSYEQYF. As DNA, the CDR3 is TGCAGCGTCGGGACAGGGCGGGGGTCGTACGAGCAGTACTTC.

V gene TRBV6-5 combines with J gene TRBJ1-1; no clear D. This CDR3 region has 11 residues. CDR1 is MNHEY, CDR2 SVGAGI, per germline. The V end was cut by 3 bases, the J end by 10 bases, with 9 bases between. CDR3 DNA: TGTGCCAGCAGTTATGCACTAAGAGCTTTCTTT. This gives the protein CASSYALRAFF.

The chain employs TRBV6-1 and TRBJ1-4; unclear D gene. This CDR3 is 15 amino acids long. The germline CDR1 and CDR2 sequences are MNHNS and SASEGT. Trimming removed 3 bases from V and 10 bases from J, with 18 bases in between. CDR3 nucleotide sequence: TGTGCCAGCAGTGACCGAGGGCAGTCTGTGGGAAAACTGTTTTTT. It is translated as CASSDRGQSVGKLFF.

This chain joins TRBV9 and TRBJ2-1; 12 bases map to TRBD2. In germline, CDR1 is SGDLS, CDR2 YYNGEE. Trimming at V came to 0 bases and at J to 10 bases, leaving 11 bases not matched to a gene. The CDR3 covers 17 residues. CDR3: CASSVVGGLAGPLEQFF. The CDR3 DNA is TGTGCCAGCAGCGTAGTGGGGGGACTAGCGGGTCCACTAGAGCAGTTCTTC.

The chain recombines TRBV19 with TRBJ1-5; 11 bases are shared with TRBD1. Germline V gene data show CDR1 as LNHDA and CDR2 as SQIVND (reference sequence). The CDR3 loop spans 16 amino acids. V was clipped by 3 bases and J by 2 bases; unmatched bases: 3. This CDR3 is CASSIGTGGGNQPQHF. DNA for the CDR3: TGTGCCAGTAGTATCGGGACAGGGGGTGGCAATCAGCCCCAGCATTTT.

This clone came up once. The chain is built from TRBV6-5 and TRBJ1-1; tentative D call: TRBD1 (6 bases). V shed 3 bases and J shed 1 base, with 12 bases lying between them. The germline V gene encodes CDR1 MNHEY and CDR2 SVGAGI. The CDR3 consists of 15 residues. CDR3 loop: CASSYGDRQNTEAFF. CDR3 nucleotides: TGTGCCAGCAGTTATGGCGACAGGCAGAACACTGAAGCTTTCTTT.

The J gene is TRBJ2-3, the V gene TRBV9; weak D call: TRBD2 (6 bases). The germline gives CDR1 SGDLS, CDR2 YYNGEE. This CDR3 has 14 residues. The V end lost 4 bases, the J end lost 6 bases, and 15 bases lay between the germline ends. The CDR3, as DNA: TGTGCCAGCAGCCTGTTGACTAGTGCGGATACGCAGTATTTT. This gives the protein CASSLLTSADTQYF.

V and J are TRBV5-1 and TRBJ2-7; perhaps TRBD1 as D (8 bases). Germline V lookup: CDR1 SGHRS, CDR2 YFSETQ. The CDR3 is 14 residues long. Trimming took 4 bases from V and 5 from J, leaving 16 bases between them. The CDR3 DNA is TGCGCCAGCAGCCTAAGACAGGGGAGGGACGAGCAGTACTTC. Encoded protein: CASSLRQGRDEQYF.